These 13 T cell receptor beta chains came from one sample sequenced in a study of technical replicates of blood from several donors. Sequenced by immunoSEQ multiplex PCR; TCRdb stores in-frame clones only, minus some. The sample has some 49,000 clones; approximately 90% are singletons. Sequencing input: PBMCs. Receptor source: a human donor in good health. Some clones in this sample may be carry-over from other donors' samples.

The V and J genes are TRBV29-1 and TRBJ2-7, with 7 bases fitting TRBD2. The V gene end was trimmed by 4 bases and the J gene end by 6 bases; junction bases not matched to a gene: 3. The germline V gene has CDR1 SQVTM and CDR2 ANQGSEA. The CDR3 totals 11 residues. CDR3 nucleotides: TGCAGCGTTGGGGAGGGCGCCGAGCAGTACTTC. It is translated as CSVGEGAEQYF.

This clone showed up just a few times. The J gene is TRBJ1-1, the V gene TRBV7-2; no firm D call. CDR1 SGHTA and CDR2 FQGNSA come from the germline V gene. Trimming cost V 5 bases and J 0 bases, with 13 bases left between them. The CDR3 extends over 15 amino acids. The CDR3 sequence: CASSPTVTMNTEAFF. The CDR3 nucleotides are TGTGCCAGCAGCCCCACTGTAACCATGAACACTGAAGCTTTCTTT.

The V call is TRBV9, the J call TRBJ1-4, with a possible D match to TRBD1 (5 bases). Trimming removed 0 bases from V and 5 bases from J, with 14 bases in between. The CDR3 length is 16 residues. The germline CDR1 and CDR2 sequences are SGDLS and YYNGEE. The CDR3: CASSVEARGSNEKLFF. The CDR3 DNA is TGTGCCAGCAGCGTAGAGGCCCGGGGGTCAAATGAAAAACTGTTTTTT.

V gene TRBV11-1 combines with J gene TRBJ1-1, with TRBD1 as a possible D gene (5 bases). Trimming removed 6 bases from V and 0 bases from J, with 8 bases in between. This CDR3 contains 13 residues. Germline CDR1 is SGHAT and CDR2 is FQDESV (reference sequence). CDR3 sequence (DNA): TGTGCCAGCAGTCGACAGCTGAACACTGAAGCTTTCTTT. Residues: CASSRQLNTEAFF.

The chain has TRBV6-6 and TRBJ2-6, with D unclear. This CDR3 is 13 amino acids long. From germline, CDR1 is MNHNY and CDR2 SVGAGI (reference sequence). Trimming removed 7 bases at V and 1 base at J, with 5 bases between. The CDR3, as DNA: TGTGCCAGCAAATCTTCTGGGGCCAACGTCCTGACTTTC. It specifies CASKSSGANVLTF.

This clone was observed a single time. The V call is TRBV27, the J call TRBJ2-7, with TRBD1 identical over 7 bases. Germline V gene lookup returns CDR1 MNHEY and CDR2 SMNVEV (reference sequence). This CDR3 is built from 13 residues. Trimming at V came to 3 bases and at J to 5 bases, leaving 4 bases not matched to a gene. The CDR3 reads CASSLTGRHEQYF. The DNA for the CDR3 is TGTGCCAGCAGTTTGACAGGGAGACACGAGCAGTACTTC.

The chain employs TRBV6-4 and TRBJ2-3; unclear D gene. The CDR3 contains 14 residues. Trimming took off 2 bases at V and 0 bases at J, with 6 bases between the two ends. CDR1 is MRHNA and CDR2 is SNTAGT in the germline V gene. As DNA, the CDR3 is TGTGCCAGCAGTGACGGCTGGAGCACAGATACGCAGTATTTT. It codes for CASSDGWSTDTQYF.

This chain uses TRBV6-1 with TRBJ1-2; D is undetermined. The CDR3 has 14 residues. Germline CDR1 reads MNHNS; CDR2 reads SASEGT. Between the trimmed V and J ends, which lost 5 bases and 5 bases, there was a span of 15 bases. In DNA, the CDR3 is TGTGCCAGCAGTATCGAGGCAGGAGGTTATGGCTACACCTTC. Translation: CASSIEAGGYGYTF.

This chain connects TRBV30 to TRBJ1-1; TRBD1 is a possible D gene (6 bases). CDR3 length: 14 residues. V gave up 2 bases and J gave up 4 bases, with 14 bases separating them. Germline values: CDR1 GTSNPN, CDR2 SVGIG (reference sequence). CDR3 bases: TGTGCCTGGAGTACAACCGGGGGGGCCACTGAAGCTTTCTTT. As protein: CAWSTTGGATEAFF.

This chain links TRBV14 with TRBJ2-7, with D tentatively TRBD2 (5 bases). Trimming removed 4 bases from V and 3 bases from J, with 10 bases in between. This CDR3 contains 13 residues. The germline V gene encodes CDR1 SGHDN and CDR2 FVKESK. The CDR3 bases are TGTGCCAGCAGCCGGACTTACCTCTACGAGCAGTACTTC. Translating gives CASSRTYLYEQYF. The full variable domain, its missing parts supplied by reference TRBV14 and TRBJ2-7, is EAGVTQFPSHSVIEKGQTVTLRCDPISGHDNLYWYRRVMGKEIKFLLHFVKESKQDESGMPNNRFLAERTGGTYSTLKVQPAELEDSGVYFCASSRTYLYEQYFGPGTRLTVT.

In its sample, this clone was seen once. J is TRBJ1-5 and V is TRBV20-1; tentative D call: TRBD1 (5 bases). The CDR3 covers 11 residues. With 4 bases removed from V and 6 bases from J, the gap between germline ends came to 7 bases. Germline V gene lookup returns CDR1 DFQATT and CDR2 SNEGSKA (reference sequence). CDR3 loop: CSATRGQPQHF. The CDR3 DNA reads TGCAGTGCTACAAGGGGTCAGCCCCAGCATTTT.

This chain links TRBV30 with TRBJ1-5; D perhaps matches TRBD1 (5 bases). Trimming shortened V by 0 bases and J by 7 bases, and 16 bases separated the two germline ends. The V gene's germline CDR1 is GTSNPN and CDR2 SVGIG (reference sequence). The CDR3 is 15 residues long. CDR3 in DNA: TGTGCCTGGAGTGTAGGGCCCGCGCAGGGCCAGCCCCAGCATTTT. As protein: CAWSVGPAQGQPQHF.

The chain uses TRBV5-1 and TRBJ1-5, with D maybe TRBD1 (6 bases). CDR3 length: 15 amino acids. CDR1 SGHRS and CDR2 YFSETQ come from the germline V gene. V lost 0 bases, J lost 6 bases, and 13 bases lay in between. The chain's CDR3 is CASSLAGVASQPQHF. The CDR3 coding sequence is TGCGCCAGCAGCTTGGCAGGGGTTGCAAGTCAGCCCCAGCATTTT.